This T cell receptor (beta chain) was recorded in a study of shared clonotypes between healthy human individuals. Whole-study findings and limits: Although depth was large, rarefaction showed that sequencing of the sorted subsets was incomplete. Memory subsets generally showed lower estimated richness than naive subsets. All-four-donor shared clonotypes had higher generation probabilities than non-shared clonotypes did.

Notes on this clone: Its antigen is currently unknown. Other DNA sequences in this sample translate to the same CDR3.

Positive CCR7 selection of CD45RO-negative cells yielded the naive CD8 cells, and terminally differentiated effector memory CD45RA+ cells were excluded. All the donors were Caucasian adults who lived in Nashville, Tennessee. Sequencing was performed with immunoSEQ multiplex PCR; in TCRdb, only in-frame clones are kept and a portion is missing. The data contain around 600,000 clones, around 95% of them singletons. Sequencing was done on a sample of naive CD8+ T cells sorted from blood. The sequence derives from a woman in her 30s in good health.

The DNA for the CDR3 is TGTGCCAGCAGGTCCTACAATGAGCAGTTCTTC. This codes for CASRSYNEQFF. The J gene is TRBJ2-1, the V gene TRBV27; no clear D gene. From germline, CDR1 is MNHEY and CDR2 SMNVEV (reference sequence). V gave up 6 bases and J gave up 1 base, with 1 base separating them. This CDR3 has 11 amino acids.